This is a list of T cell receptor beta chains from one sample in a study of technical replicates of blood from a handful of donors. Generated by immunoSEQ multiplex PCR, the TCRdb table keeps only in-frame clones and is missing some. This table has over 50,000 clones, approximately 92% appearing once. Sequenced material: PBMCs. The receptors come from a human donor in good health. Some clones in this sample may be carry-over from other donors' samples. The CDR3 runs from the conserved cysteine through the conserved F or W. A D gene is named only where the DNA matches it firmly. Size is stated for part of the rows, as once, few or many counts, or as a class when the clone is expanded.

V gene	J gene	D gene	clone size	CDR3 DNA	CDR3 protein
TRBV30	TRBJ1-2	NA	once	TGTGCCTGGAGTGTACCGGGGGCTAACTATGGCTACACCTTC	CAWSVPGANYGYTF
TRBV7-7	TRBJ2-5	NA	NA	TGTGCCAGCAGCTTACTGGGTGGTGCGGCTGGATTAGAGACCCAGTACTTC	CASSLLGGAAGLETQYF
TRBV5-4	TRBJ2-1	TRBD2	NA	TGTGCCAGCAGCCAACCCGGGACTAGCGGGAGTAATGAGCAGTTCTTC	CASSQPGTSGSNEQFF
TRBV7-2	TRBJ2-5	TRBD2	NA	TGTGCCAGCAGCTTTCTAGCGGGGCAAGAGACCCAGTACTTC	CASSFLAGQETQYF
TRBV4-3	TRBJ2-1	NA	NA	TGCGCCAGCAGCCGGGGCCATGGCGACAATGAGCAGTTCTTC	CASSRGHGDNEQFF
TRBV14	TRBJ1-1	TRBD1	NA	TGTGCCAGCAGCCACCGGACAGGTAACACTGAAGCTTTCTTT	CASSHRTGNTEAFF
TRBV5-1	TRBJ2-7	TRBD1	NA	TGCGCCAGCAGCTTTACAGGGGGCTCCTACGAGCAGTACTTC	CASSFTGGSYEQYF
TRBV30	TRBJ2-1	NA	NA	TGTGCCTGGAGGCAACTCTACAATGAGCAGTTCTTC	CAWRQLYNEQFF
TRBV15	TRBJ2-5	NA	NA	TGTGCCACCAGCAGAGATCGCCACCAGGGGGAGACCCAGTACTTC	CATSRDRHQGETQYF
TRBV4-2	TRBJ2-5	NA	NA	TGTGCCAGCACTACAAGTGGAGGGGGCGGGGAGACCCAGTACTTC	CASTTSGGGGETQYF
TRBV4-2	TRBJ2-7	TRBD2	NA	TGTGCCAGCAGCCAAGGGCGGGGGGGCAACGAGCAGTACTTC	CASSQGRGGNEQYF
TRBV27	TRBJ2-2	TRBD2	NA	TGTGCCAGCAGACTCGGACTAGCGGGAAACACCGGGGAGCTGTTTTTT	CASRLGLAGNTGELFF
TRBV5-4	TRBJ2-2	NA	NA	TGTGCCAGCAGCGCAGGGTTGAACACCGGGGAGCTGTTTTTT	CASSAGLNTGELFF
TRBV4-3	TRBJ2-7	TRBD2	NA	TGCGCCAGCAGCCAAAAAACCGGGACTAGCGGGAGGCTGGTCGAGCAGTACTTC	CASSQKTGTSGRLVEQYF
TRBV18	TRBJ1-5	NA	NA	TGTGCCAGCTCACCAAGCGGAAGCAATCAGCCCCAGCATTTT	CASSPSGSNQPQHF
TRBV5-4	TRBJ2-1	NA	once	TGTGCCAGCAACAGGAACAATGAGCAGTTCTTC	CASNRNNEQFF
TRBV14	TRBJ2-1	TRBD2	once	TGTGCCAGCAGCCATCATGCGACTAGCCTAGCGGATTACAATGAGCAGTTCTTC	CASSHHATSLADYNEQFF
TRBV7-9	TRBJ2-7	NA	NA	TGTGCCAGCAGCTCCGCGGCTGGCAGCTCCTACGAGCAGTACTTC	CASSSAAGSSYEQYF
TRBV28	TRBJ2-1	NA	NA	TGTGCCAGCAGTGGGGAGAATGAGCAGTTCTTC	CASSGENEQFF
TRBV27	TRBJ1-5	NA	NA	TGTGCCAGCAGTTTGAGGAGTAGCAATCAGCCCCAGCATTTT	CASSLRSSNQPQHF
TRBV29-1	TRBJ1-1	NA	NA	TGCAGCGTTTTACTCAGGGAAACTGAAGCTTTCTTT	CSVLLRETEAFF
TRBV7-2	TRBJ2-1	NA	NA	TGTGCCAGCGGGGAGAGGTCATACAATGAGCAGTTCTTC	CASGERSYNEQFF
TRBV4-1	TRBJ1-4	NA	NA	TGCGCCAGCAGCCAAGTGGCGGGGCGGCGGGCAACTAATGAAAAACTGTTTTTT	CASSQVAGRRATNEKLFF
TRBV7-9	TRBJ1-1	NA	NA	TGTGCCAGCAGCTTAGCGCAACGGGGAACTGAAGCTTTCTTT	CASSLAQRGTEAFF
TRBV7-3	TRBJ2-1	NA	NA	TGTGCCAGCAGCTTACTAGGAGATGAGCAGTTCTTC	CASSLLGDEQFF
TRBV4-2	TRBJ1-5	NA	NA	TGTGCCAGCAGCCAAGGTGTGGGGGCGCTGCATTTT	CASSQGVGALHF
TRBV7-2	TRBJ1-3	NA	once	TGTGCCAGCAGCTTAGATCTCCAGTCTGGAAACACCATATATTTT	CASSLDLQSGNTIYF
TRBV11-2	TRBJ1-6	TRBD1	NA	TGTGCCAGCAGCAGCCCCCGGGACAGAAGAAGGTCCTATAATTCACCCCTCCACTTT	CASSSPRDRRRSYNSPLHF
TRBV11-3	TRBJ2-1	TRBD1	NA	TGTGCCAGCAGCCCGGGACAGGGGGTCTTCTCCTACAATGAGCAGTTCTTC	CASSPGQGVFSYNEQFF
TRBV7-9	TRBJ2-1	TRBD2	NA	TGTGCCAGCAGCCCTAGCGGGGGGGTCGATCTGTTCTTC	CASSPSGGVDLFF
TRBV6-6	TRBJ1-1	TRBD1	NA	TGTGCCAGCATTCGAAAAGACAGGGGGACTGAAGCTTTCTTT	CASIRKDRGTEAFF
TRBV11-3	TRBJ2-7	NA	NA	TGTGCCAGCAGTTCCTCGACGGGCGAGCAGTACTTC	CASSSSTGEQYF
TRBV2	TRBJ2-1	TRBD2	NA	TGTGCCAGCACCACAAGGACTAGCGGGGTATTGGACAATGAGCAGTTCTTC	CASTTRTSGVLDNEQFF
TRBV5-1	TRBJ1-6	TRBD1	NA	TGCGCCAGCAGCCTAACCTGGGACAGGGGGCGGGATAATTCACCCCTCCACTTT	CASSLTWDRGRDNSPLHF
TRBV2	TRBJ1-3	NA	once	TGTGCCAGCAGTGCCAGGTTCGACACCATATATTTT	CASSARFDTIYF
TRBV30	TRBJ1-6	NA	NA	TGTGCCTGGACCCCCGTTTATGGGCGGGATAATTCACCCCTCCACTTT	CAWTPVYGRDNSPLHF
TRBV19	TRBJ2-5	TRBD2	NA	TGTGCCAGTAGTAGGGGACTAGTCAAACAAGAGACCCAGTACTTC	CASSRGLVKQETQYF